A selection of T cell receptor beta chains follows, all from one sample in a study of blood T cells in healthy people across ages. One entry per CDR3 protein, called by TCRdb with MiXCR from the 5' RACE reads. The sample has 1,500,000 or so distinct CDR3 sequences, approximately 42% seen once. Sequenced: blood. The receptors come from a woman between 18 and 30 years old in good health. Both conserved end residues are part of each CDR3. D genes are given only for firm matches.

J gene: TRBJ2-7; D gene: TRBD1; V gene: TRBV12-3/TRBV12-4; CDR3 protein: CASSRDRVIYEQYF
J gene: TRBJ2-1; D gene: TRBD2; V gene: TRBV7-9; CDR3 protein: CASSYRASGSHGQFF
J gene: TRBJ2-1; D gene: NA; V gene: TRBV29-1; CDR3 protein: CSAPLRGNEQFF
J gene: TRBJ2-7; D gene: TRBD1; V gene: TRBV7-2; CDR3 protein: CASSSEDRAYEQYF
J gene: TRBJ2-1; D gene: NA; V gene: TRBV28; CDR3 protein: CASSLQSRLHYNEQFF
J gene: TRBJ1-1; D gene: NA; V gene: TRBV5-1; CDR3 protein: CASSFGSATEAFF
J gene: TRBJ1-1; D gene: NA; V gene: TRBV20-1; CDR3 protein: CSARDPEGPDTEAFF
J gene: TRBJ2-7; D gene: NA; V gene: TRBV28; CDR3 protein: CASRETVAYEQYF
J gene: TRBJ2-7; D gene: TRBD1; V gene: TRBV6-5; CDR3 protein: CASSPGQGVLGEQYF
J gene: TRBJ2-5; D gene: TRBD2; V gene: TRBV5-1; CDR3 protein: CASSLNSGRASKETQYF
J gene: TRBJ2-2; D gene: NA; V gene: TRBV5-6; CDR3 protein: CASSSTGLGGELFF
J gene: TRBJ2-7; D gene: NA; V gene: TRBV7-2; CDR3 protein: CASSSYFYEQYF
J gene: NA; D gene: NA; V gene: TRBV10-3; CDR3 protein: CATAGQITYEQYF
J gene: TRBJ2-3; D gene: NA; V gene: TRBV27; CDR3 protein: CASSFTADTQYF
J gene: TRBJ1-5; D gene: NA; V gene: TRBV20-1; CDR3 protein: CSADRDSNQPQHF
J gene: TRBJ1-5; D gene: NA; V gene: TRBV20-1; CDR3 protein: CSAFDSSPNQPQHF
J gene: TRBJ2-3; D gene: TRBD2; V gene: TRBV4-1; CDR3 protein: CASSGLAGVFTDTKYF
J gene: TRBJ1-2; D gene: NA; V gene: TRBV11-2; CDR3 protein: CASSSLGSQLYGYTF
J gene: TRBJ2-7; D gene: NA; V gene: TRBV15; CDR3 protein: CATSRDLGDTYEQYF
J gene: TRBJ2-1; D gene: TRBD2; V gene: TRBV7-3; CDR3 protein: CASSPLAGLRNEQFF
J gene: TRBJ2-7; D gene: NA; V gene: TRBV30; CDR3 protein: CAWMRGTYEQYF
J gene: TRBJ1-2; D gene: NA; V gene: TRBV10-3; CDR3 protein: CAISESGPQPDLYGYTF
J gene: TRBJ2-1; D gene: TRBD2; V gene: TRBV12-3/TRBV12-4; CDR3 protein: CASSPAGGGDNEQFF
J gene: TRBJ1-1; D gene: NA; V gene: TRBV20-1; CDR3 protein: CSAREGGLEAFF
J gene: TRBJ2-1; D gene: TRBD1; V gene: TRBV7-2; CDR3 protein: CASSYGTGDNEQFF
J gene: TRBJ2-1; D gene: NA; V gene: TRBV9; CDR3 protein: CASSREQSVNNEQFF
J gene: TRBJ2-7; D gene: NA; V gene: TRBV6-1; CDR3 protein: CASSEWGTATYEQYF
J gene: TRBJ1-6; D gene: NA; V gene: TRBV6-2/TRBV6-3; CDR3 protein: CASSYLQGSSRSPLHF